Detailed here is one TCR beta chain. The antigen is undetermined. Isolated RNA was reverse transcribed in full, so expressed TCRB transcripts were sequenced. Assay: immunoSEQ multiplex PCR; the TCRdb copy retains only in-frame clones and omits some. The table records around 250,000 clones, about 15% of them present only once. The data were obtained in a study of beta chain features in type 1 diabetes. Findings and limits, study-wide: Type 1 diabetes patients showed a moderate but significant shortening of TCRB CDR3s in all four CD4+ subsets.

In germline, CDR1 is GTSNPN, CDR2 SVGIG (reference sequence). With 5 bases removed from V and 9 bases from J, the gap between germline ends came to 18 bases. This CDR3 has 13 amino acids. The TCR comes from a man in his thirties or forties with type 1 diabetes. The sequenced material came from naive CD4+ T cells from blood. This chain connects TRBV30 to TRBJ2-3, with a weak D call TRBD1 (8 bases). CDR3 DNA sequence: TGTGCCTGGGGTACGACAGGGGAGGGGACGCAGTATTTT. This encodes CAWGTTGEGTQYF.